The following is a T cell receptor (beta chain) sequence with its context. Its antigen is not identified. The sample comes from a study of CD8+ T cells in alopecia areata. Regarding the study as a whole: The study found that many expanded lesional clones persisted in scalp and blood during tofacitinib. Association of baseline CD8+ expansion with response is uncertain owing to one nonresponder.

It was cDNA, reverse transcribed from extracted RNA, that served as the sequencing template. The table came from immunoSEQ multiplex PCR; TCRdb's copy has only in-frame clones and leaves some out. The sample shows roughly 100,000 clones, 80% to 90% of them seen only once. The CDR3 has 13 residues. With 2 bases removed from V and 4 bases from J, the gap between germline ends came to 10 bases. The germline V gene encodes CDR1 SGHKS and CDR2 YYEKEE (reference sequence). The treatment denotes: oral pan-JAK inhibitor, 5-10 mg twice daily. The investigators collected lesional scalp punch biopsies and peripheral blood from alopecia areata patients. Researchers picked out CD4+ and CD8+ T cells from PBMCs by sorting.

The source was CD8+ T cells sorted from blood, collected between weeks 30 and 35, from a patient treated with tofacitinib. This clonotype was obtained from a human donor with alopecia areata. The rearrangement uses TRBV5-5 and TRBJ2-7; D is ambiguous. The CDR3 loop reads CASSFQGEYEQYF. The CDR3 DNA is TGTGCCAGCAGCTTTCAAGGCGAATACGAGCAGTACTTC.